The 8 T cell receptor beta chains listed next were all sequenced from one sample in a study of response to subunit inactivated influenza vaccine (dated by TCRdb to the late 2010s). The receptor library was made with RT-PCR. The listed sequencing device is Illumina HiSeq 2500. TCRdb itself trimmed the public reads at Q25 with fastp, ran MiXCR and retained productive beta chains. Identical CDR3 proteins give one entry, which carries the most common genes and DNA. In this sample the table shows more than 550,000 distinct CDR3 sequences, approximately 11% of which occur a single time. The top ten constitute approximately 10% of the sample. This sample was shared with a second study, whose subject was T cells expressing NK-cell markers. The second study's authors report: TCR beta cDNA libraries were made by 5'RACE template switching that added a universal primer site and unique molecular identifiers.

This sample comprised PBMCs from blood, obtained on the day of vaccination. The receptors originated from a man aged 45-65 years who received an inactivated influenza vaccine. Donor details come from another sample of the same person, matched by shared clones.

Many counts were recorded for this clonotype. The CDR3 sequence is CASRWARNTEAFF. For the CDR3, the DNA is TGCGCCAGCAGATGGGCCCGGAACACTGAAGCTTTCTTT. This rearrangement joins TRBV5-1 to TRBJ1-1; D gene uncertain. The CDR3 has 13 residues. Trimming cost V 5 bases and J 1 base, with 9 bases left between them. CDR1 is SGHRS and CDR2 is YFSETQ in the germline V gene.

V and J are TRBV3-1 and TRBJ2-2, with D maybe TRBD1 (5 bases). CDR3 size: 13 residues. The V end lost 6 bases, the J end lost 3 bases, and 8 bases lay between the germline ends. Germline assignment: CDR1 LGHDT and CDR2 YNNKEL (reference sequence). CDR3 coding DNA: TGTGCCAGCAGGGACACTTACACCGGGGAGCTGTTTTTT. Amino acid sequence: CASRDTYTGELFF.

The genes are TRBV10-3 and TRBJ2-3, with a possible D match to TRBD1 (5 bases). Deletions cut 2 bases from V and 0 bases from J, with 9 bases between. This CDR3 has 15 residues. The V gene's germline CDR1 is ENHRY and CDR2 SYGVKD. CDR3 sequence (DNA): TGTGCCATCAGTGAGCGGACACCAAGCACAGATACGCAGTATTTT. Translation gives CAISERTPSTDTQYF.

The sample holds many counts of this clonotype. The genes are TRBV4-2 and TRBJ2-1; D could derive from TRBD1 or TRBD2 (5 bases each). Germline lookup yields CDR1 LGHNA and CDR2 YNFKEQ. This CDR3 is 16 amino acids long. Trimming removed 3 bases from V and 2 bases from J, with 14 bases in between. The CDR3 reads CASSQEAGTTYNEQFF. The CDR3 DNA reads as TGTGCCAGCAGCCAGGAGGCCGGGACCACCTACAATGAGCAGTTCTTC.

The CDR3 DNA is TGTGCCAGCAGTTTTCTGGGTCCCAACGAGCAGTACTTC. This gives the protein CASSFLGPNEQYF. The chain recombines TRBV12-3 or TRBV12-4 with TRBJ2-7; no reliable D call. The length of the CDR3 is 13 residues. V gave up 3 bases and J gave up 5 bases, with 11 bases separating them.

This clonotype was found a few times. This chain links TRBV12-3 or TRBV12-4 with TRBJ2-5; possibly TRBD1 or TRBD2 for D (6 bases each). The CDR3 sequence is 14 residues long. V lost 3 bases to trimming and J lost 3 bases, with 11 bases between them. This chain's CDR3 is CASSFGGQEETQYF. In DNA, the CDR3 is TGTGCCAGCAGTTTTGGGGGGCAGGAAGAGACCCAGTACTTC.

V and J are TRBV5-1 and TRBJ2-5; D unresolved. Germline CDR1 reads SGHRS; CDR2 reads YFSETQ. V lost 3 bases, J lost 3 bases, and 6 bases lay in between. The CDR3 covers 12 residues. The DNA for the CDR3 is TGCGCCAGCAGCTACGAAGAAGAGACCCAGTACTTC. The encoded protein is CASSYEEETQYF.

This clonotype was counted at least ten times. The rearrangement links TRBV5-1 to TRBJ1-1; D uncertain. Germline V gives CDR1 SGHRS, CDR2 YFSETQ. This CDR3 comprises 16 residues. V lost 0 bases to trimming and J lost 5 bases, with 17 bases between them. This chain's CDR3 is CASSLGQAWVWTEAFF. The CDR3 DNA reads TGCGCCAGCAGCTTGGGCCAGGCCTGGGTATGGACTGAAGCTTTCTTT.